What follows are 20 T cell receptor beta chains derived from one specimen sequenced in a study of T cell changes during pregnancy in multiple sclerosis. TCRdb's copy holds only in-frame clones and misses some; the assay was immunoSEQ multiplex PCR. The sample yields 25,000 to 30,000 clones, nearly 90% seen once. The sample here was CD4+ T cells from peripheral blood mononuclear cells, taken in the second trimester of pregnancy. These TCRs come from a female donor with multiple sclerosis, enrolled in a pregnancy study.

This clone has a single count. This chain connects TRBV7-2 to TRBJ1-2, with TRBD1 matching 8 bases. CDR1 is SGHTA and CDR2 is FQGNSA in the germline V gene. This CDR3 contains 16 residues. Trimming took 4 bases from V and 4 from J; bases not matched to a gene: 11. The CDR3 region has the DNA TGTACCAGCAGCTCCCGTGGGACAGGCCTTACCTATGGCTACACCTTC. Protein product: CTSSSRGTGLTYGYTF.

The chain has TRBV11-2 and TRBJ2-1; tentatively, D is TRBD2 (6 bases). V was shortened by 1 base and J by 10 bases, with 11 bases between the two germline ends. CDR1 and CDR2 (germline): SGHAT, FQNNGV. The CDR3 is 13 residues long. The CDR3 DNA reads TGTGCCAGCAGCTTAGTTGCGGGGTACGAGCAGTTCTTC. Translating it yields CASSLVAGYEQFF.

This clone was observed a single time. V is TRBV5-6 and J is TRBJ1-2; 12 positions agree with TRBD1. The CDR3 extends over 14 amino acids. J was trimmed by 8 bases and V by 6 bases; bases with no gene match: 8. The germline V gene encodes CDR1 SGHDT and CDR2 YYEEEE. The CDR3 DNA reads TGTGCCAGCACCTCCCCGGGGACAGGGGGCGGCTACACCTTC. Translated: CASTSPGTGGGYTF.

The chain combines TRBV19 with TRBJ2-1, with 8 bases matching TRBD2. Germline assignment: CDR1 LNHDA and CDR2 SQIVND (reference sequence). Unmatched junction bases numbered 14, after V lost 9 bases and J lost 1 base. This CDR3 has 17 residues. The CDR3, as DNA: TGTGCCAGCACCTCCACCAGCGGGGGCCTTTCCTACAATGAGCAGTTCTTC. As protein: CASTSTSGGLSYNEQFF.

The chain joins TRBV27 to TRBJ1-1, with 9 bases lining up with TRBD1. V was pared by 5 bases and J by 4 bases, with 5 bases of the junction left unmatched. The CDR3 spans 14 residues. The V gene's germline CDR1 is MNHEY and CDR2 SMNVEV (reference sequence). Written as DNA, the CDR3 is TGTGCCAGCAGTCCCTGGGACAGGGTCACTGAAGCTTTCTTT. Protein product: CASSPWDRVTEAFF.

This clone was recorded once. The chain uses TRBV30 and TRBJ2-7; D ambiguous. There are 13 residues in the CDR3. The germline V and J ends were trimmed by 1 base and 7 bases, with 14 bases remaining between them. The germline gives CDR1 GTSNPN, CDR2 SVGIG (reference sequence). This CDR3 reads CAWSGDNLREQYF. The CDR3 DNA sequence: TGTGCCTGGAGTGGCGACAATTTACGTGAGCAGTACTTC.

This clone has a single count. The V gene is TRBV5-1, the J gene TRBJ2-2, with D maybe TRBD1 (5 bases). Germline CDR1 and CDR2: SGHRS and YFSETQ. The ends were cut back, 0 bases at V and 4 bases at J, with 7 bases in the middle. CDR3 size: 14 residues. The CDR3 reads CASSLARATGELFF. The CDR3 region has the DNA TGCGCCAGCAGCTTGGCCAGGGCCACCGGGGAGCTGTTTTTT. Using reference TRBV5-1 and TRBJ2-2 for the parts outside the CDR3, the full variable domain is KAGVTQTPRYLIKTRGQQVTLSCSPISGHRSVSWYQQTPGQGLQFLFEYFSETQRNKGNFPGRFSGRQFSNSRSEMNVSTLELGDSALYLCASSLARATGELFFGEGSRLTVL.

This clone was seen more than once but under ten times. The J gene is TRBJ1-4, the V gene TRBV5-4; the match to TRBD1 covers 8 bases. Unmatched junction bases numbered 7, after V lost 1 base and J lost 8 bases. CDR3 length: 15 residues. The germline CDR1 and CDR2 sequences are SGHNT and YYREEE (reference sequence). The DNA of the CDR3 is TGTGCCAGCAGCTTGCATCCGACAGGGGACGAAAAACTGTTTTTT. Translated, it gives CASSLHPTGDEKLFF.

This clone occurred once. The J gene is TRBJ1-1, the V gene TRBV28; D remains ambiguous. The CDR3 is 13 amino acids. V was cut by 2 bases and J by 4 bases, with 8 bases left in between. Germline CDR1 and CDR2: MDHEN and SYDVKM. CDR3 in DNA: TGTGCCAGCAGTTTAGCGGGGAGCACTGAAGCTTTCTTT. It encodes CASSLAGSTEAFF. Together with reference TRBV28 and TRBJ1-1, the CDR3 gives the full variable domain: DVKVTQSSRYLVKRTGEKVFLECVQDMDHENMFWYRQDPGLGLRLIYFSYDVKMKEKGDIPEGYSVSREKKERFSLILESASTNQTSMYLCASSLAGSTEAFFGQGTRLTVV.

This clone was observed a single time. The chain combines TRBV4-3 with TRBJ1-6; no clear D. The CDR3 contains 17 residues. V lost 0 bases to trimming and J lost 7 bases, with 16 bases between them. The germline V gene encodes CDR1 LGHNA and CDR2 YSLEER. CDR3 in DNA: TGCGCCAGCAGCCAAGAAAGAGGCGCCGGCTGGAATTCACCCCTCCACTTT. Protein: CASSQERGAGWNSPLHF.

V usage is TRBV28 and J usage is TRBJ1-2; TRBD1 matches at 8 bases. The germline CDR1 and CDR2 sequences are MDHEN and SYDVKM. This CDR3 contains 13 residues. The J segment lost 7 bases and the V segment lost 7 bases, leaving 8 bases of the junction unmatched. DNA for the CDR3: TGTGCCAGCATCGGACAGGGCCGATCTGGCTACACCTTC. The encoded protein is CASIGQGRSGYTF.

V usage is TRBV12-5 and J usage is TRBJ1-2; D perhaps matches TRBD1 (5 bases). Trimming removed 5 bases from V and 3 bases from J, with 10 bases in between. The germline gives CDR1 LGHNT, CDR2 FRNRAP. The CDR3 loop spans 13 amino acids. CDR3 protein: CASGQDTDYGYTF. CDR3 bases: TGTGCTAGTGGTCAGGACACGGACTATGGCTACACCTTC.

The rearrangement uses TRBV5-5 and TRBJ2-3; TRBD1 aligns across 12 bases. Trimming cost V 4 bases and J 5 bases; bases outside gene matches: 8. The CDR3 consists of 16 residues. Germline CDR1 is SGHKS and CDR2 is YYEKEE (reference sequence). CDR3 amino acids: CASSTTGTGGQDTQYF. The DNA of the CDR3 is TGTGCCAGCAGCACGACGGGGACAGGGGGCCAAGATACGCAGTATTTT. Looking up the rest from reference TRBV5-5 and TRBJ2-3 gives the full variable domain: DAGVTQSPTHLIKTRGQQVTLRCSPISGHKSVSWYQQVLGQGPQFIFQYYEKEERGRGNFPDRFSARQFPNYSSELNVNALLLGDSALYLCASSTTGTGGQDTQYFGPGTRLTVL.

The CDR3 DNA follows: TGCGCCAGCAGCCCTCTCGGAGGGGGCGCCTCCTACAATGAGCAGTTCTTC. Translating it yields CASSPLGGGASYNEQFF. This chain joins TRBV5-1 and TRBJ2-1; weak D call: TRBD1 (7 bases). The CDR3 is made up of 17 amino acids. Trimming removed 4 bases from V and 0 bases from J, with 17 bases in between. Germline V gives CDR1 SGHRS, CDR2 YFSETQ. Together with reference TRBV5-1 and TRBJ2-1, the CDR3 gives the full variable domain: KAGVTQTPRYLIKTRGQQVTLSCSPISGHRSVSWYQQTPGQGLQFLFEYFSETQRNKGNFPGRFSGRQFSNSRSEMNVSTLELGDSALYLCASSPLGGGASYNEQFFGPGTRLTVL.

The rearrangement uses TRBV28 and TRBJ1-3; D ambiguous. Germline V lookup: CDR1 MDHEN, CDR2 SYDVKM. V was pared by 7 bases and J by 2 bases, with 9 bases between. The CDR3 is 13 amino acids. This CDR3 is CASTEETGNTIYF. The CDR3 DNA sequence: TGTGCCAGCACGGAGGAAACTGGAAACACCATATATTTT.

This chain joins TRBV2 and TRBJ2-3, with D unresolved. CDR3 length: 12 residues. V was cut by 6 bases and J by 4 bases, with 8 bases left in between. The germline gives CDR1 SNHLY, CDR2 FYNNEI. The DNA of the CDR3 is TGTGCCAGCAGGTTCACTGCAGATACGCAGTATTTT. Translated: CASRFTADTQYF.

The count of this clone is one. The chain employs TRBV29-1 and TRBJ2-7; perhaps TRBD2 as D (6 bases). Germline V CDR1 and CDR2: SQVTM, ANQGSEA. Trimming stripped 6 bases from V and 0 bases from J, with 15 bases between. CDR3 length: 14 residues. The DNA of the CDR3 is TGCAGCGTCGTATCGACTAGGAGCTCCTACGAGCAGTACTTC. It specifies CSVVSTRSSYEQYF.

The chain has TRBV18 and TRBJ1-4; 8 positions match TRBD1. After removal of 4 bases from V and 2 bases from J, the junction contained 6 bases not matched to a gene. The CDR3 has 16 amino acids. Looked up from germline, CDR1 is KGHSH and CDR2 is LQKENI. Written as DNA, the CDR3 is TGTGCCAGCTCACTGGGACAGGCTGCGACTAATGAAAAACTGTTTTTT. Protein sequence: CASSLGQAATNEKLFF.

This chain links TRBV2 with TRBJ2-5; 7 bases are shared with TRBD2. This CDR3 spans 13 amino acids. Germline loops: CDR1 SNHLY, CDR2 FYNNEI. Trimming cost V 4 bases and J 4 bases; bases outside gene matches: 3. The CDR3 DNA sequence: TGTGCCAGCAGTGGGTCTAGCGGAGAGACCCAGTACTTC. This codes for CASSGSSGETQYF.

This clone is deemed medium-sized. V and J are TRBV18 and TRBJ1-6, with D maybe TRBD1 (6 bases). The CDR3 spans 14 residues. V was trimmed by 5 bases and J by 10 bases, leaving 15 bases between them. Per the germline V gene, CDR1 is KGHSH and CDR2 is LQKENI. The CDR3 DNA reads TGTGCCAGCTCATTAACAGGGTCAGGATCACCCCTCCACTTT. Protein: CASSLTGSGSPLHF.